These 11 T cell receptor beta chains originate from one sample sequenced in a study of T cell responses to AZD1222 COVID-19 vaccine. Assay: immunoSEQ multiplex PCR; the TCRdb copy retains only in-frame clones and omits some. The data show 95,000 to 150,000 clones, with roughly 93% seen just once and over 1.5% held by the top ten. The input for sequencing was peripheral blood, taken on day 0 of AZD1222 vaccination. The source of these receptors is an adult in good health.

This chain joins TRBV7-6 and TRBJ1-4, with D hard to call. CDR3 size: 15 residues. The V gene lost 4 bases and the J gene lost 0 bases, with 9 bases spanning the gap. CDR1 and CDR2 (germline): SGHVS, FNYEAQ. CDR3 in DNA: TGTGCCAGCAGCTCATACAGTGCAACTAATGAAAAACTGTTTTTT. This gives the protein CASSSYSATNEKLFF.

The CDR3 DNA follows: TGTGCCAGCAGTGAGGGTCAGAACTATGGCTACACCTTC. Encoded protein: CASSEGQNYGYTF. The V gene is TRBV2, the J gene TRBJ1-2; D is ambiguous. Per germline, CDR1 SNHLY and CDR2 FYNNEI. Trimming pared 3 bases from V and 2 bases from J, leaving 7 bases between. The CDR3 consists of 13 residues.

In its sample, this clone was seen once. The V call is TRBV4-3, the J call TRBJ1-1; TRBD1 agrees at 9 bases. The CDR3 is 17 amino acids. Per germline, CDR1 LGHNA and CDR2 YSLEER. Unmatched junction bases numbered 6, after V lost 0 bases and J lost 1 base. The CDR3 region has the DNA TGCGCCAGCAGCCAAGAACTACAGGGGGCTCAGAACACTGAAGCTTTCTTT. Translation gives CASSQELQGAQNTEAFF.

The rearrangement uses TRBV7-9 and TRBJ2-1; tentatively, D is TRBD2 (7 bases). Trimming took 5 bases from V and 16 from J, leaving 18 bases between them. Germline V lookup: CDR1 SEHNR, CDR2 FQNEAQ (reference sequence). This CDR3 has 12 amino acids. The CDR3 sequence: CASSPGRGHPFF. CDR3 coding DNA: TGTGCCAGCAGCCCAGGGCGGGGGCATCCCTTCTTC.

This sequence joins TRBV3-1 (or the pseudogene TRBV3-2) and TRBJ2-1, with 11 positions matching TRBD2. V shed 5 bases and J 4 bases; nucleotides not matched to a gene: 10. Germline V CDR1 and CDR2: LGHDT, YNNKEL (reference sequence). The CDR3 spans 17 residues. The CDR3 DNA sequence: TGTGCCAGCAGCGCAACCCCAGGGACTAGCGGATACAATGAGCAGTTCTTC. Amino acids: CASSATPGTSGYNEQFF.

CDR3 DNA sequence: TGTGCCAGCAGTTTATCCCTCCCTTCCATTAGACAGGGGGCTGGAAAACTGTTTTTT. Its translation: CASSLSLPSIRQGAGKLFF. This chain links TRBV27 with TRBJ1-4; 10 bases fit TRBD1. The CDR3 length is 19 residues. The germline CDR1 and CDR2 sequences are MNHEY and SMNVEV (reference sequence). J gave up 10 bases and V 0 bases, and 17 bases lay outside the gene matches.

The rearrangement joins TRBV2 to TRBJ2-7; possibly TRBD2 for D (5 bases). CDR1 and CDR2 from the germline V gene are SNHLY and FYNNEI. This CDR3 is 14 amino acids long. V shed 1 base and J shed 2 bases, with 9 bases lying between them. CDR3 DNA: TGTGCCAGCAGTGAAGAGTGGCGGGCCTACGAGCAGTACTTC. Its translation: CASSEEWRAYEQYF.

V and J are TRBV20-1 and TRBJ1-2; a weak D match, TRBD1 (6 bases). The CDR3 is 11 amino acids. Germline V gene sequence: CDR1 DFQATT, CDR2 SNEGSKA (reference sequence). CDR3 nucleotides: TGCAGAGCTGAGGGGGGCCTTGGCTACACCTTC. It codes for CRAEGGLGYTF.

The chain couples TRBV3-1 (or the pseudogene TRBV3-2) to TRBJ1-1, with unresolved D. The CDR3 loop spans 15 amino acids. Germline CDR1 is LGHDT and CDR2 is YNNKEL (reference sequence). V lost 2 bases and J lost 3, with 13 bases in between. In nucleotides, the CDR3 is TGTGCCAGCAGCCAATTTGTCGGAGGCGACACTGAAGCTTTCTTT. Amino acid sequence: CASSQFVGGDTEAFF.

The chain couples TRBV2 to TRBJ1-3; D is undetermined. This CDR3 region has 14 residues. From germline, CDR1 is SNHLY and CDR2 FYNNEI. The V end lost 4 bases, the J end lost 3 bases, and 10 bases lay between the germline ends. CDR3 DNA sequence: TGTGCCAGCAGTGCAGAACAGTTTGGAAACACCATATATTTT. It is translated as CASSAEQFGNTIYF.

The CDR3 nucleotides read TGTGCCAGCAGCCCCGGACTAGCGGGACGACGTGGCGTC. This encodes CASSPGLAGRRGV. The rearrangement uses TRBV3-1 (or the pseudogene TRBV3-2) and TRBJ2-7, with 12 bases matching TRBD2. Germline-derived CDR1 and CDR2 are LGHDT and YNNKEL (reference sequence). The CDR3 has 13 residues.